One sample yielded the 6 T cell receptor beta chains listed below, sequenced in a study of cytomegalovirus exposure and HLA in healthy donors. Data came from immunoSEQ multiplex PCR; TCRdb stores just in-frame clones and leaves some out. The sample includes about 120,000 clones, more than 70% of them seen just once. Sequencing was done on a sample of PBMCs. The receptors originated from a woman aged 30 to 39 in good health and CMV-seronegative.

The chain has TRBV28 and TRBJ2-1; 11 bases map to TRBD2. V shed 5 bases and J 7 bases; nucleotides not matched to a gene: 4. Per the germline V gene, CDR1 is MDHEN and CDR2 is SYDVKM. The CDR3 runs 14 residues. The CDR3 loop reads CASSLRLAGNEQFF. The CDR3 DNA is TGTGCCAGCAGTCTCCGACTAGCGGGGAATGAGCAGTTCTTC. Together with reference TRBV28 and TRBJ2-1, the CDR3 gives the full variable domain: DVKVTQSSRYLVKRTGEKVFLECVQDMDHENMFWYRQDPGLGLRLIYFSYDVKMKEKGDIPEGYSVSREKKERFSLILESASTNQTSMYLCASSLRLAGNEQFFGPGTRLTVL.

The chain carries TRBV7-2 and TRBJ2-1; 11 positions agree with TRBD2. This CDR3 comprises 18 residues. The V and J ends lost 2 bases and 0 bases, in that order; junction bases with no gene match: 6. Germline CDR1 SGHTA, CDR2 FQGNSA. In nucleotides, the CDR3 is TGTGCCAGCAGCTTACGGCCTAGCGGGGGGCTCTCCTACAATGAGCAGTTCTTC. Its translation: CASSLRPSGGLSYNEQFF.

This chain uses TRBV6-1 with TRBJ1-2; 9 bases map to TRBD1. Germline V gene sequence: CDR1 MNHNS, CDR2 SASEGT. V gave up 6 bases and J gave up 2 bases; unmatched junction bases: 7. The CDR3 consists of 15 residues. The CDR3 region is CASRSGTGINYGYTF. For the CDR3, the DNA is TGTGCCAGCAGGAGTGGGACAGGGATCAACTATGGCTACACCTTC.

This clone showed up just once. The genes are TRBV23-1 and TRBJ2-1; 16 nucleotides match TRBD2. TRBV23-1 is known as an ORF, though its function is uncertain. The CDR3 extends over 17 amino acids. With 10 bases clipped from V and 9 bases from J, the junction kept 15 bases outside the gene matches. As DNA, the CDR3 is TGCGCCACCCACAAGGGACTAGCGGGGGGGGGCAGGGGTGAGCAGTTCTTC. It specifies CATHKGLAGGGRGEQFF.

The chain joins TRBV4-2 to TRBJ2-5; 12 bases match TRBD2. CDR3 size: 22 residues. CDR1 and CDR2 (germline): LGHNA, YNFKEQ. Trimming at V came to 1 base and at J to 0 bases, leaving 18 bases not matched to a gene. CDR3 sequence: CASSQVGLAGGAGVWDQETQYF. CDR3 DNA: TGTGCCAGCAGCCAAGTGGGACTAGCGGGCGGTGCGGGGGTTTGGGACCAAGAGACCCAGTACTTC.

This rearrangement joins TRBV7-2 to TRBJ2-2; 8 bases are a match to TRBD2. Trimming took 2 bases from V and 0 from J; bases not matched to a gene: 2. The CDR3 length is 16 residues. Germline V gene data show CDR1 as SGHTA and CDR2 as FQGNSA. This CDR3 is CASSLTGGANTGELFF. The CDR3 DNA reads TGTGCCAGCAGCTTAACCGGGGGGGCGAACACCGGGGAGCTGTTTTTT.